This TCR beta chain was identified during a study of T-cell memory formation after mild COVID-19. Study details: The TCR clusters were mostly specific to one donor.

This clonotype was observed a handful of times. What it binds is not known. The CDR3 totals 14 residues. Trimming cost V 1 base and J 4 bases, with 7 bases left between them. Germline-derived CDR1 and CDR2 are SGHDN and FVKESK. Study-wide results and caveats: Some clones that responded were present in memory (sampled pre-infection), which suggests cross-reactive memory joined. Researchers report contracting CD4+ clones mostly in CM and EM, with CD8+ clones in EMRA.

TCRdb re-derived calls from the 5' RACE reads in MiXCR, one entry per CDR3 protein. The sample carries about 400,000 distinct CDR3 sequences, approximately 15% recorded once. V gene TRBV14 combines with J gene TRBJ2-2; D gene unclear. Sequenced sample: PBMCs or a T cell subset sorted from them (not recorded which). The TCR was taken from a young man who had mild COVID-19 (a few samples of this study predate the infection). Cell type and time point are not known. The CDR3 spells CASSQVVGTGELFF. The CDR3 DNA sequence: TGTGCCAGCAGCCAAGTTGTCGGCACCGGGGAGCTGTTTTTT.